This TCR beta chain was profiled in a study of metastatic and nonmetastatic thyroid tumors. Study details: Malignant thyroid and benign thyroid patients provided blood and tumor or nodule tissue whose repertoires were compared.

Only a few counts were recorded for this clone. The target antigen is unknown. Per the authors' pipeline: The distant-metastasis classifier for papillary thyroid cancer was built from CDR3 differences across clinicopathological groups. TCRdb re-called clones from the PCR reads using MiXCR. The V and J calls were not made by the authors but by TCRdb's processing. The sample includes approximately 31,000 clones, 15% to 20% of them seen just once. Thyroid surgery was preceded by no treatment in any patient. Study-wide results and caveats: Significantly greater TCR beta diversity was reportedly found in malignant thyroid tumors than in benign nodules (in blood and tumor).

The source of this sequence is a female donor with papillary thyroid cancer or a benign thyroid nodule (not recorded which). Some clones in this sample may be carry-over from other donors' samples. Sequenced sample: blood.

The CDR3 region has the DNA TGTGCCAGCAGTCCCTGGACTAGCGGGCCTTACAATGAGCAGTTCTTC. As protein: CASSPWTSGPYNEQFF. The V call is TRBV6-2 or TRBV6-3, the J call TRBJ2-1; TRBD2 matches at 11 bases. With V trimmed by 5 bases and J by 4 bases, 7 bases remained unmatched. Germline CDR1 is MNHEY and CDR2 is SVGEGT. The CDR3 covers 16 residues.